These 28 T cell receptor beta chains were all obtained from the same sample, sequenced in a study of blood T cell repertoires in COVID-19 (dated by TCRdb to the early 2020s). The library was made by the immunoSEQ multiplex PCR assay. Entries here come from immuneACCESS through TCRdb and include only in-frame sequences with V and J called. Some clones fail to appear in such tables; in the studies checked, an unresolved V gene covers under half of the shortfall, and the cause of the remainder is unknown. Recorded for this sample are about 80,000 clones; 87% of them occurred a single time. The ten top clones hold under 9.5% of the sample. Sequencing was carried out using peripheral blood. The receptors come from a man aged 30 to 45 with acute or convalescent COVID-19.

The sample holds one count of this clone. The CDR3: CASSFRDSSYEQYF. The CDR3 nucleotides are TGTGCCAGCAGCTTCCGGGACAGCTCCTACGAGCAGTACTTC. The chain combines TRBV7-8 with TRBJ2-7; TRBD1 aligns across 7 bases. From germline, CDR1 is SGHVS and CDR2 FQNEAQ. This CDR3 contains 14 residues. The junction had 2 bases not matched to a gene; V was cut back by 3 bases and J by 0 bases. The variable domain in full, completed from reference TRBV7-8 and TRBJ2-7, reads GAGVSQSPRYKVAKRGQDVALRCDPISGHVSLFWYQQALGQGPEFLTYFQNEAQLDKSGLPSDRFFAERPEGSVSTLKIQRTQQEDSAVYLCASSFRDSSYEQYFGPGTRLTVT.

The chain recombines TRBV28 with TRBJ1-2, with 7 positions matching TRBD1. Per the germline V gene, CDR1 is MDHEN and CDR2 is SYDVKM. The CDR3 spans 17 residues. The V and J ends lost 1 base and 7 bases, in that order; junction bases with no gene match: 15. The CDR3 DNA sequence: TGTGCCAGCAGTTTATCGGCGACAGGGAGGATCCGGGGTGGCTACACCTTC. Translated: CASSLSATGRIRGGYTF.

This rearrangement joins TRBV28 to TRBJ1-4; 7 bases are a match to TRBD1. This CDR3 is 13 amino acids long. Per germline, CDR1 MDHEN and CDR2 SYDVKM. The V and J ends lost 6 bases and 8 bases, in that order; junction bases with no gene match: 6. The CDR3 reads CASSAGQEEKLFF. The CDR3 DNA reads TGTGCCAGCAGCGCCGGACAGGAAGAAAAACTGTTTTTT.

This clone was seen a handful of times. CDR3 sequence reads: CASSFEGIEQYF. In DNA, the CDR3 is TGCGCCAGCAGCTTCGAGGGAATCGAGCAGTACTTC. The J gene is TRBJ2-7, the V gene TRBV5-1, with D possibly matching TRBD2 (5 bases). Germline CDR1 is SGHRS and CDR2 is YFSETQ. Trimming pared 2 bases from V and 6 bases from J, leaving 9 bases between. CDR3 length: 12 residues.

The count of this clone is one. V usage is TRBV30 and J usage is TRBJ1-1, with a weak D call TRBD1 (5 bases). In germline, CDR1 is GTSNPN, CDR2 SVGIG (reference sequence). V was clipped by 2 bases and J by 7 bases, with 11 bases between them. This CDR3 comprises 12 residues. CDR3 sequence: CAWSTGLGEAFF. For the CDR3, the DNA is TGTGCCTGGAGTACGGGACTGGGTGAAGCTTTCTTT.

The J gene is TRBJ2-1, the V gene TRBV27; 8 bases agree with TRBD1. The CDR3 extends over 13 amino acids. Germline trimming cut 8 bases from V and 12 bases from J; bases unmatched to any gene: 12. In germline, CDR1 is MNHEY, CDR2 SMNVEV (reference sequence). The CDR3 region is CASGNDRGRGQFF. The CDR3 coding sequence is TGTGCCAGCGGAAATGACAGGGGCAGAGGGCAGTTCTTC.

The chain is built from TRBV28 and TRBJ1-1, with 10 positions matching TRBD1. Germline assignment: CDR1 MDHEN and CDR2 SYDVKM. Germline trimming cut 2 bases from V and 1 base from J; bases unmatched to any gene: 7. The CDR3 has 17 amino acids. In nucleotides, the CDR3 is TGTGCCAGCAGTTTAAGGGGGACAGGGGTAACGAACACTGAAGCTTTCTTT. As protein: CASSLRGTGVTNTEAFF.

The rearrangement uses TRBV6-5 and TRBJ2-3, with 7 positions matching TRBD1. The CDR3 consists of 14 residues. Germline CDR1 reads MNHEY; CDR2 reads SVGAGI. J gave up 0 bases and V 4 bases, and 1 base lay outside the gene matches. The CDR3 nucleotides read TGTGCCAGCAGTTGGGACAGTAGCACAGATACGCAGTATTTT. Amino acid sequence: CASSWDSSTDTQYF.

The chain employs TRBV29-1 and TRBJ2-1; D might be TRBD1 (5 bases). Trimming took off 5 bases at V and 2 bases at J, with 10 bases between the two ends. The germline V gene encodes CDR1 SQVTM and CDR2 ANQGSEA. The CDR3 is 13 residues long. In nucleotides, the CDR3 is TGCAGCGTTAGGACACCCCCCTACAATGAGCAGTTCTTC. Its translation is CSVRTPPYNEQFF.

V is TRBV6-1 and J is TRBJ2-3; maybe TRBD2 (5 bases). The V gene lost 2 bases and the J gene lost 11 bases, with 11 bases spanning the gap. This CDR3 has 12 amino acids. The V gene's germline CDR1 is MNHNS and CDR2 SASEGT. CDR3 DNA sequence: TGTGCCAGCAGTGAAATGGAGGCTTTGCAGTATTTT. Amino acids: CASSEMEALQYF.

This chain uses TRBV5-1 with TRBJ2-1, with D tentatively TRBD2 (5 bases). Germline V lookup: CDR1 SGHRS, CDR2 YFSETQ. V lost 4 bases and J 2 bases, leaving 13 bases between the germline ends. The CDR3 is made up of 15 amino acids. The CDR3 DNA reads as TGCGCCAGCAGCATTCGGGATTTTACCTACAATGAGCAGTTCTTC. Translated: CASSIRDFTYNEQFF. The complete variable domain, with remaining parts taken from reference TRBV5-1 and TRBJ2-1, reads KAGVTQTPRYLIKTRGQQVTLSCSPISGHRSVSWYQQTPGQGLQFLFEYFSETQRNKGNFPGRFSGRQFSNSRSEMNVSTLELGDSALYLCASSIRDFTYNEQFFGPGTRLTVL.

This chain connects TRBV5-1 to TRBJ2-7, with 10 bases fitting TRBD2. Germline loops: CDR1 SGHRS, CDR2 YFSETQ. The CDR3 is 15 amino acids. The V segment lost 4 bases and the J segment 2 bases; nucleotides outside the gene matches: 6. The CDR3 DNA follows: TGCGCCAGCAGCCTTGGGACTAGCGACGCCTACGAGCAGTACTTC. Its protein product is CASSLGTSDAYEQYF.

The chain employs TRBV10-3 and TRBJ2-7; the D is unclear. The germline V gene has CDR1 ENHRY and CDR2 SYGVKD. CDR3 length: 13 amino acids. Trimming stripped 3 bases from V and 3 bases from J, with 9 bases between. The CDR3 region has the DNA TGTGCCATCAGTGAACGACAACTCTACGAGCAGTACTTC. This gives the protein CAISERQLYEQYF.

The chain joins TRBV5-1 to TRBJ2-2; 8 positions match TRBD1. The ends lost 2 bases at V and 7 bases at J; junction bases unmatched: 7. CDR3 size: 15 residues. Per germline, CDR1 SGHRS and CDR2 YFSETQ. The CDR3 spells CASSLRTGWNGELFF. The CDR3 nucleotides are TGCGCCAGCAGCTTAAGGACAGGGTGGAACGGGGAGCTGTTTTTT.

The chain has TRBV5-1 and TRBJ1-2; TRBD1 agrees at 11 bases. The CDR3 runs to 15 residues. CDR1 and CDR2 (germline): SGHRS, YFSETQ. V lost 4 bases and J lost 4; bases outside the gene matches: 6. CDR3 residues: CASSPGQGAGYGYTF. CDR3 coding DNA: TGCGCCAGCAGCCCCGGACAGGGGGCGGGCTATGGCTACACCTTC.

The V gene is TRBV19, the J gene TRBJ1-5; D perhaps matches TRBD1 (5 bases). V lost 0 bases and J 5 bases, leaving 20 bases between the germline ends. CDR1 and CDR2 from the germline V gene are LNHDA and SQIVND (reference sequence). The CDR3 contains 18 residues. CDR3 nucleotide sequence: TGTGCCAGTAGTATAGATCTTCGAGGACGGGGGTTCGATCAGCCCCAGCATTTT. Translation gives CASSIDLRGRGFDQPQHF.

CDR3 region: CASSPLGGLPVQYF. The CDR3 region has the DNA TGTGCCAGCAGTCCGCTAGGGGGCCTGCCGGTTCAGTACTTC. The chain employs TRBV28 and TRBJ2-4; 7 nucleotides match TRBD1. There are 14 residues in the CDR3. Germline loops: CDR1 MDHEN, CDR2 SYDVKM. V trimming: 5 bases; J trimming: 11 bases; junction bases outside the gene matches: 12.

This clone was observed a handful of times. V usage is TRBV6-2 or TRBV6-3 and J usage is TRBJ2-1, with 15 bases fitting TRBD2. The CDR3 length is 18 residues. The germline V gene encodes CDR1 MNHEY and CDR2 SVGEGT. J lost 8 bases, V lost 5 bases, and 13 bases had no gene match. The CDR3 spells CASSTGLAGGGGLDEQFF. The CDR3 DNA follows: TGTGCCAGCAGTACGGGACTAGCGGGAGGAGGGGGTCTGGATGAGCAGTTCTTC.

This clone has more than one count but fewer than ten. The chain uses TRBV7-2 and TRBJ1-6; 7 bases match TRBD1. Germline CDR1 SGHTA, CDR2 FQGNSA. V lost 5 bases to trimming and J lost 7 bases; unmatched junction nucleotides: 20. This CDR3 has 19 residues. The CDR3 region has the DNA TGTGCCAGCAGCGAGACATTACCGCAGTTCGGGACAGCCAATTCACCCCTCCACTTT. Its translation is CASSETLPQFGTANSPLHF.

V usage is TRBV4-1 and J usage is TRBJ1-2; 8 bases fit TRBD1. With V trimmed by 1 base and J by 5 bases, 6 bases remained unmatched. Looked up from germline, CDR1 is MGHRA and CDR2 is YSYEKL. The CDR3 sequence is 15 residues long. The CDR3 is CASSQVGQGGYGYTF. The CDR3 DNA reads TGCGCCAGCAGCCAAGTAGGACAGGGAGGGTATGGCTACACCTTC.

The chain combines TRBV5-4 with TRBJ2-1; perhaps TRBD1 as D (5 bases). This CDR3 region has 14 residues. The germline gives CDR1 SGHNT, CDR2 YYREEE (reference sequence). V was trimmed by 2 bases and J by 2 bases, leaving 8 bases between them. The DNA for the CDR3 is TGTGCCAGCAGCTTTCAGGGAACCTACAATGAGCAGTTCTTC. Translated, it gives CASSFQGTYNEQFF.

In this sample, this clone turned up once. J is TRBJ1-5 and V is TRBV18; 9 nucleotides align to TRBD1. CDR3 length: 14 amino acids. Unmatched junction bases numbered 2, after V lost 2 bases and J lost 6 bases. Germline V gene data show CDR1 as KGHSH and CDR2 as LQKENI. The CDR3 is CASSPETGGQPQHF. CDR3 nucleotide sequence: TGTGCCAGCTCACCAGAGACAGGGGGTCAGCCCCAGCATTTT.

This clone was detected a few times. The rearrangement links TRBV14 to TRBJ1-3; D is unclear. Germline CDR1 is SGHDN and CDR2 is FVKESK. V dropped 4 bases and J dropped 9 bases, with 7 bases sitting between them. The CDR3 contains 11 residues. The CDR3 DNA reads TGTGCCAGCAGCCCGGGAGGCACCATATATTTT. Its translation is CASSPGGTIYF.

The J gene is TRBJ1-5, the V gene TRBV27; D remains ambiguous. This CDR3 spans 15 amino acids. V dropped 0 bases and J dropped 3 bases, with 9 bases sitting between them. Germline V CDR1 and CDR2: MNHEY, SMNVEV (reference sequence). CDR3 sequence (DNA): TGTGCCAGCAGTTTATCCAGCGAGAACAATCAGCCCCAGCATTTT. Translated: CASSLSSENNQPQHF.

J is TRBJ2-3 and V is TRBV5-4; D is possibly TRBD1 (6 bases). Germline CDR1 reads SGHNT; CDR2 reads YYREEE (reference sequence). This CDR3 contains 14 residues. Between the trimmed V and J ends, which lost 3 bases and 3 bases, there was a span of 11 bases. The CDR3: CASSSQGKTDTQYF. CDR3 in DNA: TGTGCCAGCAGCTCGCAGGGGAAGACAGATACGCAGTATTTT.

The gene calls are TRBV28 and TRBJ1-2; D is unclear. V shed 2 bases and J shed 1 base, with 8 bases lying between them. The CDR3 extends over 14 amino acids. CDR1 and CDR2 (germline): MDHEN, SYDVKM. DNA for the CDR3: TGTGCCAGCAGTTTAGGTCTCGGTAACTATGGCTACACCTTC. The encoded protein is CASSLGLGNYGYTF.

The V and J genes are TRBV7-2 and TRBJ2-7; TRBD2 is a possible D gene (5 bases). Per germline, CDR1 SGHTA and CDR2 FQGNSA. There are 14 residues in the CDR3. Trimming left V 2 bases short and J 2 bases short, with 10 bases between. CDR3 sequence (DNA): TGTGCCAGCAGCTTAAACCGGGGTCCCTACGAGCAGTACTTC. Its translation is CASSLNRGPYEQYF. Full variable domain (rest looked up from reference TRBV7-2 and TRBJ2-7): GAGVSQSPSNKVTEKGKDVELRCDPISGHTALYWYRQSLGQGLEFLIYFQGNSAPDKSGLPSDRFSAERTGGSVSTLTIQRTQQEDSAVYLCASSLNRGPYEQYFGPGTRLTVT.

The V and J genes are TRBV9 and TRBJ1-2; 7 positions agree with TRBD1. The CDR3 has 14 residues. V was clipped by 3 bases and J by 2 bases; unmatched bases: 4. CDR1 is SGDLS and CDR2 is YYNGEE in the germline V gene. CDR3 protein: CASSAVTGNYGYTF. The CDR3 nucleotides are TGTGCCAGCAGCGCTGTGACAGGGAACTATGGCTACACCTTC.